The present TCR beta chain was sequenced within a study of shared T cell receptors in the human thymus (dated by TCRdb to the early 2020s). As for the study more broadly: The study examined how self-reactive, shared T-cell receptor alpha chains are generated in the human thymus.

Libraries were constructed by the immunoSEQ multiplex PCR assay. The immuneACCESS repertoire file appears here via TCRdb, limited to in-frame rearrangements. These files lack a portion of the clones; in checked studies, under half of the deficit traces to unresolved V genes, and the cause of the others is not known. Here the sample has hundreds of thousands of clones; 70% to 90% occur a single time. Of the sample, more than 0.008% is held by the ten largest clones. V has 1 base trimmed and J has 4 bases trimmed; junction bases matching no gene number 16. From the cysteine up to the phenylalanine, the CDR3 has a length of 20 residues. This entry keeps only the CDR3 DNA: 60 bases, framed from base 1. According to the germline V gene, CDR1 reads LGHNA and CDR2 reads YSLEER. About this clone itself: The antigen it binds to is not known. Base qualities were left out, and no much larger clone turns up one base away.

This same sample was also part of a study on human thymus T cells. The second paper states: In Finland, the donors were immunologically healthy infants who were having open corrective cardiac surgery for congenital heart defects. Thymus tissue was collected as surgical resects that were removed during corrective cardiac surgery. V and J gene segment usage appeared biased in both thymic and peripheral blood repertoires. The related research reported highly overlapping thymic TCR repertoires among unrelated individuals. The study used roughly eight infant thymus samples plus four related peripheral blood samples to characterize TCR alpha and beta repertoires. The cohort included several male and a couple of female infants, with donor ages spanning 7 to 244 days. Thymocytes were freed from the tissue by mechanical means and kept at -70 degrees C as pellets of 10-30 million cells. A QIAsymphony instrument was used to extract genomic DNA from frozen cell pellets. TCRB and TCRAD loci were amplified from a standardized quantity of quality-controlled genomic DNA using the immunoSEQ multiplex PCR assay. The amplicons covered the V(D)J region and were long enough to include the CDR3 and to identify the V and J genes. The amplicons were sequenced on an Illumina platform via the commercial immunoSEQ service. Primer bias and sequencing errors were corrected as previously described, and TCRAD and TCRB were defined on the basis of the IMGT database. Analysis of the repertoires was done with immunoSEQ Analyzer 3.0 and VDJTools and included basic statistics, V/J segment usage, diversity estimates, rarefaction and pairwise overlap. To estimate diversity, the Chao1, ChaoE, Efron-Thisted, Shannon and inverse Simpson indices were applied, and diversity was also estimated on datasets down-sampled to the smallest sample. Repertoire overlap was determined by strict matching of CDR3 nucleotide sequence, V gene and J gene, and Jaccard-based multidimensional scaling clustering was applied. On average, roughly 800,000 unique TCRB clonotypes were obtained from thymus samples, compared with about 84,000 from blood samples.

The sequencing input was thymocytes. This sequence originates from a girl under two years old with a congenital heart defect. Donor details come from another sample of the same person, matched by shared clones. The sequence joins TRBV4-3 to TRBJ2-1; TRBD1 matches 10 bases in the middle. CDR3 loop: CASSQGGWTGGIQEYNEQFF. The base sequence is TGCGCCAGCAGCCAAGGGGGCTGGACAGGGGGTATTCAAGAATACAATGAGCAGTTCTTC.